A single sample gave rise to the 2 T cell receptor beta chains below, sequenced in a study of Ad26.COV2.S vaccination and SARS-CoV-2 variants. Described treatment: roughly 19 received Ad26.COV2.S at low or high dose, single or two shots; about 5 received placebo; per-sample allocation not given. Sampling was done on day 63 after the first vaccine or placebo injection. The repertoire was sequenced with immunoSEQ multiplex PCR; TCRdb's copy has only in-frame clones and lacks some. The sample has about 460,000 clones; about 89% are singletons. The source material was peripheral blood, sampled in a trial of Ad26.COV2.S vaccine versus placebo. The receptor set was obtained from a person between 18 and 60 years old who received the Ad26.COV2.S COVID-19 vaccine or a placebo.

The chain uses TRBV6-5 and TRBJ2-1; a possible D gene is TRBD1 (7 bases). CDR3 length: 13 residues. The germline V and J ends were trimmed by 10 bases and 7 bases, with 17 bases remaining between them. CDR1 is MNHEY, CDR2 SVGAGI, per germline. CDR3: CATLPRGRNEQFF. Here the CDR3 DNA reads TGTGCCACCCTCCCCAGGGGGAGGAATGAGCAGTTCTTC.

This clone was picked up a small number of times. The chain joins TRBV18 to TRBJ1-1; D unclear. From germline, CDR1 is KGHSH and CDR2 LQKENI. V shed 3 bases and J shed 4 bases, with 12 bases lying between them. The CDR3 has 14 amino acids. CDR3 in DNA: TGTGCCAGCTCACCTTCCCTGTATGGCACTGAAGCTTTCTTT. Its translation: CASSPSLYGTEAFF.